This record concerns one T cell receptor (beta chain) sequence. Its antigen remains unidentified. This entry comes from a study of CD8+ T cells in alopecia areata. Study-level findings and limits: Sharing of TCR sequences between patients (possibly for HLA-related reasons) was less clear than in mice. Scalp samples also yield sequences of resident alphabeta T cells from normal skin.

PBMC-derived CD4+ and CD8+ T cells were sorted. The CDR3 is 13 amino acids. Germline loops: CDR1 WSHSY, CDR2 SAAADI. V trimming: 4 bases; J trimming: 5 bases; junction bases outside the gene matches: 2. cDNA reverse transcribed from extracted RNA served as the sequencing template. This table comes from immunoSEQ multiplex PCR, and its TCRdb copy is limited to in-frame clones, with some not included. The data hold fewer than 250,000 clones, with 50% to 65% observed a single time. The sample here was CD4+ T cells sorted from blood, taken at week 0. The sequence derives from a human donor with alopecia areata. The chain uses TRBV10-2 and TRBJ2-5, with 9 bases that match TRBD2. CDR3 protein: CASSGLAGETQYF. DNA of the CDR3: TGCGCCAGCAGTGGGCTAGCGGGGGAGACCCAGTACTTC.